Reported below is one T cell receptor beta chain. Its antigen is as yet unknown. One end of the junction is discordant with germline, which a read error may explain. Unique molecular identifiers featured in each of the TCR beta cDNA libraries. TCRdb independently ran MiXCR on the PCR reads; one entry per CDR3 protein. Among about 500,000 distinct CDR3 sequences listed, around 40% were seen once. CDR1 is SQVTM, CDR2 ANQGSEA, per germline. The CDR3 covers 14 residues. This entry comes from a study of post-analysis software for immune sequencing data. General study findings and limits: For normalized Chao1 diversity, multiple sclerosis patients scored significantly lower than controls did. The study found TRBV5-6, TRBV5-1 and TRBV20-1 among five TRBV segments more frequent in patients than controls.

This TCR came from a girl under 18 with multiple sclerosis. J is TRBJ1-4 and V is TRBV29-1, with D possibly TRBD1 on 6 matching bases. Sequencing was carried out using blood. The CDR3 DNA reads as TGCAGCGTGGGGGCGTCAGTAACTAATGAAAAACTGATTTTT. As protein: CSVGASVTNEKLIF.